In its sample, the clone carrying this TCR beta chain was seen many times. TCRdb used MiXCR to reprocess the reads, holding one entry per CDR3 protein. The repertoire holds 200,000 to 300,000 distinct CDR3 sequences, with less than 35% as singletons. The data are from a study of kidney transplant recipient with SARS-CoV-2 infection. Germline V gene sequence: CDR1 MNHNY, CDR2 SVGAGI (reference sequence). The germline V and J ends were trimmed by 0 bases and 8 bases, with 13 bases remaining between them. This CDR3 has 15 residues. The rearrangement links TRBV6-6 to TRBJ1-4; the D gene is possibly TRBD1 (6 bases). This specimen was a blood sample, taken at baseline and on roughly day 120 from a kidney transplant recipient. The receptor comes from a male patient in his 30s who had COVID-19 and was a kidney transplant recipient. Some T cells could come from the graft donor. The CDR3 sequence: CASSYSQGIQEKLFF. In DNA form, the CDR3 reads TGTGCCAGCAGTTACTCGCAGGGGATACAGGAAAAACTGTTTTTT.